This T cell receptor beta chain came from a study of T cell responses to AZD1222 COVID-19 vaccine. The germline gives CDR1 SGHTA, CDR2 FQGTGA. The CDR3 extends over 15 amino acids. Trimming took 3 bases from V and 3 from J; bases not matched to a gene: 5. The table came from immunoSEQ multiplex PCR; TCRdb's copy has only in-frame clones and leaves some out. The profile shows 130,000 or so clones, approximately 82% of them singletons. Findings and limits, study-wide: Among AZD1222 vaccinees, only six or seven were seropositive at baseline. Among vaccine-associated CD4 TCRs, coverage spanned spike, with dominance at 160-218 and 743-854.

In regard to this clone: Antigen specificity is unknown.

The sequences come from peripheral blood, collected 28 days after the second AZD1222 dose. The clonotype was recovered from an adult who received the AZD1222 COVID-19 vaccine. The chain combines TRBV7-3 with TRBJ2-1; 7 bases match TRBD2. DNA for the CDR3: TGTGCCAGCAGCTTGTCAGCGGGGAACTACAATGAGCAGTTCTTC. Protein: CASSLSAGNYNEQFF. The entire variable domain, with the rest obtained from reference TRBV7-3 and TRBJ2-1, is as follows: GAGVSQTPSNKVTEKGKYVELRCDPISGHTALYWYRQSLGQGPEFLIYFQGTGAADDSGLPNDRFFAVRPEGSVSTLKIQRTERGDSAVYLCASSLSAGNYNEQFFGPGTRLTVL.